This TCR beta chain was recovered during a study of identifying expanded T cells in peripheral blood. Study results and caveats: Over around two and four weeks, about 15 and 19 clones changed, versus approximately 1.2 between replicates. Across healthy donors, higher total template counts meant significantly greater approximately two-week count variance.

Measured with immunoSEQ multiplex PCR; TCRdb has only the in-frame clones, and not every one. The table lists approximately 100,000 clones, roughly 87% of them singletons. Collection occurred without any documented infections or immune events in donors. On this clone: Its antigen is currently unknown.

CDR1 and CDR2 from the germline V gene are SGHNT and YYREEE (reference sequence). This CDR3 is 15 amino acids long. J was trimmed by 1 base and V by 2 bases; bases with no gene match: 2. This receptor was taken from a person aged 18 to 70 in good health. V usage is TRBV5-4 and J usage is TRBJ2-3; 9 bases line up with TRBD2. The sample was blood. The DNA for the CDR3 is TGTGCCAGCAGCTTCCGGACTAGCGGCACAGATACGCAGTATTTT. It translates to CASSFRTSGTDTQYF.